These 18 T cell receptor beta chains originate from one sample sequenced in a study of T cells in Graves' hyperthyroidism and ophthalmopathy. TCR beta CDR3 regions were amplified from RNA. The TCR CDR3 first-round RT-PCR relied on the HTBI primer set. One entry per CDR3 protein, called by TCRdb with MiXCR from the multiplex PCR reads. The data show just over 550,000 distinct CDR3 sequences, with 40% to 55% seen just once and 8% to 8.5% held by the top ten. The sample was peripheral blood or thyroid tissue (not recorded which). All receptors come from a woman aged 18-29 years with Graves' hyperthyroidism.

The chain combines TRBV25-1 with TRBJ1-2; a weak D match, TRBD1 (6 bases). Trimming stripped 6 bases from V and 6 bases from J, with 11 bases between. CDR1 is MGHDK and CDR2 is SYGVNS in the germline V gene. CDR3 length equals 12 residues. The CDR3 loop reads CASRDRGNGYTF. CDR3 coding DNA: TGTGCCAGCAGAGATAGGGGGAATGGCTACACCTTC.

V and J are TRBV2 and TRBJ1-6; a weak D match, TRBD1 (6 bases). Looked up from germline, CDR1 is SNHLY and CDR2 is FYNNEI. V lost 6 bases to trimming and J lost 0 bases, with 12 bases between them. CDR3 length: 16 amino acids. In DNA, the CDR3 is TGTGCCAGCAGCCCCGACAGGATCTCCTATAATTCACCCCTCCACTTT. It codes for CASSPDRISYNSPLHF.

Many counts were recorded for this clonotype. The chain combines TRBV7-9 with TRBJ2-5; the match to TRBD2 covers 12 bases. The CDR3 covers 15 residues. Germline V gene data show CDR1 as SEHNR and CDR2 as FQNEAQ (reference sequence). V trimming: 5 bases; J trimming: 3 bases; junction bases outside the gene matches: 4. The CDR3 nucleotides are TGTGCCAGCAGCCCCCTAGCGGGAGGGAAAGAGACCCAGTACTTC. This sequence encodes CASSPLAGGKETQYF.

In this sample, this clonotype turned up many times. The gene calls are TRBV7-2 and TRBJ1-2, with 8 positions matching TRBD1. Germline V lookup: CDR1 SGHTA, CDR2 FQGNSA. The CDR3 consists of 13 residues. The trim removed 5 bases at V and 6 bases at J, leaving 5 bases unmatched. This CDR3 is CASSTRGRDGYTF. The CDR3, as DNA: TGTGCCAGCAGCACCAGGGGGCGGGATGGCTACACCTTC.

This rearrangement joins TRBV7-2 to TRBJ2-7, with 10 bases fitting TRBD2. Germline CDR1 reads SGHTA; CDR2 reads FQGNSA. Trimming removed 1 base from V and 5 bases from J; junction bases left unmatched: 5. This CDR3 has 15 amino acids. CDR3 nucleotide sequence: TGTGCCAGCAGCTTAGGGTCTAGCGGGAGAAACGAGCAGTACTTC. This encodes CASSLGSSGRNEQYF. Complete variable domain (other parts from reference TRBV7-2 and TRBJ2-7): GAGVSQSPSNKVTEKGKDVELRCDPISGHTALYWYRQSLGQGLEFLIYFQGNSAPDKSGLPSDRFSAERTGGSVSTLTIQRTQQEDSAVYLCASSLGSSGRNEQYFGPGTRLTVT.

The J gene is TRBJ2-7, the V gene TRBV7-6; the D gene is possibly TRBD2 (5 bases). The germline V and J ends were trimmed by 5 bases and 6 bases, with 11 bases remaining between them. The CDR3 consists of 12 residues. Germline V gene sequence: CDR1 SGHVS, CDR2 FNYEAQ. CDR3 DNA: TGTGCCAGCAGCGAGCAACTAGTCGAGCAGTACTTC. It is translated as CASSEQLVEQYF.

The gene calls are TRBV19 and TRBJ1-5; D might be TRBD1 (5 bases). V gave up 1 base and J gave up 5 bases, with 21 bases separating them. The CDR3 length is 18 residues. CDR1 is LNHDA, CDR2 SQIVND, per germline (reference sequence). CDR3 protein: CASSIGPGGALLYQPQHF. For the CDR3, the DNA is TGTGCCAGTAGTATAGGACCCGGCGGGGCTCTCTTATATCAGCCCCAGCATTTT.

The CDR3 sequence is CASKGNRDETQYF. CDR3 bases: TGTGCCAGCAAAGGGAATAGGGATGAGACCCAGTACTTC. The chain couples TRBV2 to TRBJ2-5; D ambiguous. Germline CDR1 and CDR2: SNHLY and FYNNEI. This CDR3 has 13 residues. Between the trimmed V and J ends, which lost 7 bases and 5 bases, there was a span of 14 bases.

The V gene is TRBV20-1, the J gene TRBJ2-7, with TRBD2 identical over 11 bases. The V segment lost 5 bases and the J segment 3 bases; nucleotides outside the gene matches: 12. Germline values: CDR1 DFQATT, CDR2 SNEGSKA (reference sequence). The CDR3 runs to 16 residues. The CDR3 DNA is TGCAGTGCTCGGCCACCGGGACTAGCGGAATACTACGAGCAGTACTTC. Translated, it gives CSARPPGLAEYYEQYF.

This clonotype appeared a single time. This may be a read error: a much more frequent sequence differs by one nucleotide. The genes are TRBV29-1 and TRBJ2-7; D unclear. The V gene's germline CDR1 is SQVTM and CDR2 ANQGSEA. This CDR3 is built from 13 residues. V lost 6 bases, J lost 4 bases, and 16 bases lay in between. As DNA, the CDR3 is TGCAGCGTAGGCGGCCCGGTCAGGTACGAGCAGTACTTC. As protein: CSVGGPVRYEQYF.

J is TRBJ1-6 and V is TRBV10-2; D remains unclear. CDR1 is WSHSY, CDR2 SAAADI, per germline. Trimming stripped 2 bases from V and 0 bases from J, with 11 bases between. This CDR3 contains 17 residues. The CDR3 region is CASSEEDGSSYNSPLHF. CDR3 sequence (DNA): TGCGCCAGCAGTGAGGAGGACGGGAGCTCCTATAATTCACCCCTCCACTTT.

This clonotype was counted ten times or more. CDR3 residues: CASSLSGSGYTF. CDR3 nucleotide sequence: TGTGCCAGCAGCTTAAGCGGGAGTGGCTACACCTTC. V usage is TRBV7-2 and J usage is TRBJ1-2; D is undetermined. The germline V gene encodes CDR1 SGHTA and CDR2 FQGNSA. The CDR3 covers 12 residues. Trimming shortened V by 2 bases and J by 7 bases, and 8 bases separated the two germline ends.

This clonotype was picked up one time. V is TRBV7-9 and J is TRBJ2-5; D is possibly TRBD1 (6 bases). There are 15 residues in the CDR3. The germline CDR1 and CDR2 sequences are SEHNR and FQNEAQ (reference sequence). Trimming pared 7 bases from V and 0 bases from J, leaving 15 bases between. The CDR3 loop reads CASTASNRDQETQYF. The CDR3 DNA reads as TGTGCCAGCACCGCTTCGAACAGGGACCAAGAGACCCAGTACTTC. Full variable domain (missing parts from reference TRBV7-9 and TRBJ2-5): DTGVSQNPRHKITKRGQNVTFRCDPISEHNRLYWYRQTLGQGPEFLTYFQNEAQLEKSRLLSDRFSAERPKGSFSTLEIQRTEQGDSAMYLCASTASNRDQETQYFGPGTRLLVL.

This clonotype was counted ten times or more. The CDR3 spells CASSRTSGTYEQYF. The CDR3 DNA sequence: TGTGCCAGCAGCAGGACTAGCGGAACCTACGAGCAGTACTTC. This rearrangement joins TRBV7-9 to TRBJ2-7; TRBD2 matches 10 bases. This CDR3 region has 14 residues. The V gene end was trimmed by 5 bases and the J gene end by 2 bases; junction bases not matched to a gene: 3. In germline, CDR1 is SEHNR, CDR2 FQNEAQ (reference sequence).

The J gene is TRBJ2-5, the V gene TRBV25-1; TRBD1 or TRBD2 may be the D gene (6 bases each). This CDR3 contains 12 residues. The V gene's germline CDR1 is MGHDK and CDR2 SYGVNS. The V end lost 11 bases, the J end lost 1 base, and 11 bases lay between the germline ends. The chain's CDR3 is CAHGGFQETQYF. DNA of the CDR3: TGTGCCCACGGGGGCTTCCAAGAGACCCAGTACTTC.

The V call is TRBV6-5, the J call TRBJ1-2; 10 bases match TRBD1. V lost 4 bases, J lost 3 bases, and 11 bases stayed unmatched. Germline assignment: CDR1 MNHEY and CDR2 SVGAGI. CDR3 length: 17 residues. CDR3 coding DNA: TGTGCCAGCAGTTTAAGGGAGACAGGGGGCAATTACTATGGCTACACCTTC. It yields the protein CASSLRETGGNYYGYTF.

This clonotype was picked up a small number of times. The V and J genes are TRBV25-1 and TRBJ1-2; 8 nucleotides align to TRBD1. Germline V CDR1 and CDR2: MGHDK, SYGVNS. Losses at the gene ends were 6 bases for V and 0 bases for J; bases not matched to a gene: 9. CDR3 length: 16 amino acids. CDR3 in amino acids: CASSTLTGATNYGYTF. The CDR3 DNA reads TGTGCCAGCAGCACCCTGACAGGGGCCACTAACTATGGCTACACCTTC.

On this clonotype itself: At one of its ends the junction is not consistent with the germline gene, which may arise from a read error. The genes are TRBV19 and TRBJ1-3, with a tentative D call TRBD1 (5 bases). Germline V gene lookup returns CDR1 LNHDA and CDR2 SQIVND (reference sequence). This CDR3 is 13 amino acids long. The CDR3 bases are TGTGCCAGCAGCGGCGGGGGTGCGAACACTATATATTTT. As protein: CASSGGGANTIYF.